These 14 T cell receptor beta chains share one sample of origin, sequenced in a study of cytomegalovirus exposure and HLA in healthy donors. In the PCR, 60 Vbeta and 13 Jbeta primers were used. Assay used: immunoSEQ multiplex PCR; TCRdb lists only in-frame clones, some missing. The sample records 130,000 or so clones, about three quarters being singletons. Material: PBMCs. Receptors were obtained from a man in his forties or fifties in good health and CMV-seropositive.

The rearrangement links TRBV6-1 to TRBJ2-3, with 10 positions matching TRBD2. Germline lookup yields CDR1 MNHNS and CDR2 SASEGT. The CDR3 is 21 amino acids. V gave up 5 bases and J gave up 4 bases; unmatched junction bases: 24. The CDR3 region is CASSQGEGPASGSFRADTQYF. DNA of the CDR3: TGTGCCAGCAGTCAAGGGGAGGGGCCGGCTAGCGGGAGCTTTCGGGCAGATACGCAGTATTTT.

V and J are TRBV5-5 and TRBJ1-1, with TRBD1 matching over 7 bases. V lost 2 bases to trimming and J lost 4 bases; unmatched junction nucleotides: 8. Germline V gene sequence: CDR1 SGHKS, CDR2 YYEKEE (reference sequence). The CDR3 totals 15 residues. The CDR3 reads CASSFSARQGTEAFF. In nucleotides, the CDR3 is TGTGCCAGCAGCTTCTCTGCGCGACAGGGCACTGAAGCTTTCTTT. The full variable domain, completed using reference TRBV5-5 and TRBJ1-1, is DAGVTQSPTHLIKTRGQQVTLRCSPISGHKSVSWYQQVLGQGPQFIFQYYEKEERGRGNFPDRFSARQFPNYSSELNVNALLLGDSALYLCASSFSARQGTEAFFGQGTRLTVV.

This clone appeared a few times. The chain couples TRBV19 to TRBJ2-1, with 15 bases that match TRBD2. The CDR3 extends over 17 amino acids. Trimming removed 5 bases from V and 8 bases from J; junction bases left unmatched: 10. Germline-derived CDR1 and CDR2 are LNHDA and SQIVND (reference sequence). CDR3 sequence: CASSQGLAGGSIDEQFF. In DNA form, the CDR3 reads TGTGCCAGTAGTCAGGGACTAGCGGGAGGTAGCATCGATGAGCAGTTCTTC.

The CDR3 region is CAISGTGRYTF. In DNA form, the CDR3 reads TGTGCCATCAGTGGGACAGGTCGGTACACCTTC. This sequence joins TRBV10-3 and TRBJ1-2, with TRBD1 matching 7 bases. V was pared by 4 bases and J by 11 bases, with 4 bases of the junction left unmatched. Per germline, CDR1 ENHRY and CDR2 SYGVKD. The length of the CDR3 is 11 residues.

The gene calls are TRBV5-1 and TRBJ2-7; 9 bases are a match to TRBD1. Trimming cost V 4 bases and J 4 bases; bases outside gene matches: 9. CDR3 size: 15 residues. From germline, CDR1 is SGHRS and CDR2 YFSETQ. The CDR3 loop is CASSAIPGQGYEQYF. The DNA of the CDR3 is TGCGCCAGCAGCGCAATTCCGGGACAGGGATACGAGCAGTACTTC.

Only a few counts were recorded for this clone. CDR3 residues: CASSPPRGPNTEAFF. CDR3 nucleotide sequence: TGTGCCAGCAGCCCCCCCCGGGGTCCGAACACTGAAGCTTTCTTT. This rearrangement joins TRBV27 to TRBJ1-1; no definite D call. Germline lookup yields CDR1 MNHEY and CDR2 SMNVEV (reference sequence). The CDR3 is made up of 15 amino acids. The V gene lost 6 bases and the J gene lost 1 base, with 15 bases spanning the gap.

The rearrangement joins TRBV30 to TRBJ2-3, with 8 bases identical to TRBD2. The CDR3 runs 14 residues. V was clipped by 4 bases and J by 7 bases; unmatched bases: 10. The germline CDR1 and CDR2 sequences are GTSNPN and SVGIG (reference sequence). The CDR3 reads CAWTTSGSVNTQYF. The CDR3 nucleotides read TGTGCCTGGACTACCAGCGGGAGTGTAAATACGCAGTATTTT.

The gene calls are TRBV28 and TRBJ1-3; the match to TRBD1 covers 8 bases. The CDR3 length is 16 residues. The germline CDR1 and CDR2 sequences are MDHEN and SYDVKM. V lost 6 bases to trimming and J lost 3 bases; unmatched junction nucleotides: 10. The CDR3 DNA reads TGTGCCAGCAGCCCGACCGGGACAGGATATGGAAACACCATATATTTT. Its translation: CASSPTGTGYGNTIYF.

The chain employs TRBV7-2 and TRBJ2-1; 9 positions match TRBD1. The CDR3 covers 18 residues. The trim removed 6 bases at V and 0 bases at J, leaving 12 bases unmatched. Germline lookup yields CDR1 SGHTA and CDR2 FQGNSA. In DNA form, the CDR3 reads TGTGCCAGCAGGAAGGACAGGGGCCAACTCAGCTCCTACAATGAGCAGTTCTTC. It yields the protein CASRKDRGQLSSYNEQFF.

The DNA for the CDR3 is TGTGCCAGTAGCCCGACAGGGGCCCCTTGGTCACCCCTCCACTTT. This codes for CASSPTGAPWSPLHF. This chain links TRBV19 with TRBJ1-6, with 8 nucleotides matching TRBD1. CDR3 length equals 15 residues. Germline assignment: CDR1 LNHDA and CDR2 SQIVND (reference sequence). V was pared by 6 bases and J by 10 bases, with 11 bases of the junction left unmatched.

The V gene is TRBV6-6, the J gene TRBJ2-7, with 7 bases matching TRBD2. Germline V gives CDR1 MNHNY, CDR2 SVGAGI (reference sequence). V dropped 5 bases and J dropped 2; count of bases not matched to a gene: 3. CDR3 length: 13 residues. CDR3 in amino acids: CASSERETYEQYF. CDR3 DNA: TGTGCCAGCAGTGAGCGGGAAACCTACGAGCAGTACTTC.

The chain combines TRBV9 with TRBJ1-1; 8 bases are a match to TRBD1. Looked up from germline, CDR1 is SGDLS and CDR2 is YYNGEE. V was pared by 1 base and J by 13 bases, with 15 bases of the junction left unmatched. The CDR3 has 15 residues. CDR3 nucleotide sequence: TGTGCCAGCAGCGTATCAGGGGGCCAAAGTTTGAAGGGTTTCTTT. Encoded protein: CASSVSGGQSLKGFF.

The table lists this clone with a few counts. V gene TRBV7-6 combines with J gene TRBJ2-5; 7 bases fit TRBD2. The CDR3 runs 16 residues. Germline CDR1 and CDR2: SGHVS and FNYEAQ. With 5 bases clipped from V and 4 bases from J, the junction kept 13 bases outside the gene matches. Written as DNA, the CDR3 is TGTGCCAGCAGCGGCACAACAGCGGGGCAGGGAGAGACCCAGTACTTC. Its translation is CASSGTTAGQGETQYF. The whole variable domain, filled in from reference TRBV7-6 and TRBJ2-5, reads GAGVSQSPRYKVTKRGQDVALRCDPISGHVSLYWYRQALGQGPEFLTYFNYEAQQDKSGLPNDRFSAERPEGSISTLTIQRTEQRDSAMYRCASSGTTAGQGETQYFGPGTRLLVL.

The chain uses TRBV5-1 and TRBJ2-5; 7 bases are a match to TRBD2. V lost 4 bases to trimming and J lost 3 bases; unmatched junction nucleotides: 9. The CDR3 is made up of 15 amino acids. The germline CDR1 and CDR2 sequences are SGHRS and YFSETQ. CDR3 sequence (DNA): TGCGCCAGCAGCAGATCCGGGACTATCGAAGAGACCCAGTACTTC. Encoded protein: CASSRSGTIEETQYF.